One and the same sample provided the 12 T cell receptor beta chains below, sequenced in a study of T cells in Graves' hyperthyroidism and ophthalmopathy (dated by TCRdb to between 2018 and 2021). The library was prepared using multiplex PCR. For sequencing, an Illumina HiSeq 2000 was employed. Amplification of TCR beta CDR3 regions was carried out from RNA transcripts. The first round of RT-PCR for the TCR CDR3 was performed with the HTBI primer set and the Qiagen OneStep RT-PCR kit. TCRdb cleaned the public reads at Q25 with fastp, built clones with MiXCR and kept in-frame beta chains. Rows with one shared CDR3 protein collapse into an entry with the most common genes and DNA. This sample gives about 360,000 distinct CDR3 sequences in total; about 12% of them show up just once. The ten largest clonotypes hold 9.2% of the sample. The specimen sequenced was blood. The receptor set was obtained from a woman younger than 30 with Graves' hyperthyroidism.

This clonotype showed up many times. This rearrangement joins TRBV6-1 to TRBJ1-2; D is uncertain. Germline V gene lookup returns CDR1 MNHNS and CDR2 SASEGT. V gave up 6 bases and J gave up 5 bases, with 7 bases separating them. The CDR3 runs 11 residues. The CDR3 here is CASSNSYGYTF. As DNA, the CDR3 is TGTGCCAGCAGCAACAGTTATGGCTACACCTTC.

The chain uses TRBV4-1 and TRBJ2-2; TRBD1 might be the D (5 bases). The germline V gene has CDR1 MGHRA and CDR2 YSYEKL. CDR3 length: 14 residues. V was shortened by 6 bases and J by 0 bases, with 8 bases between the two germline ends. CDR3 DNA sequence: TGCGCCAGCAGGACAGATGCGAACACCGGGGAGCTGTTTTTT. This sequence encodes CASRTDANTGELFF.

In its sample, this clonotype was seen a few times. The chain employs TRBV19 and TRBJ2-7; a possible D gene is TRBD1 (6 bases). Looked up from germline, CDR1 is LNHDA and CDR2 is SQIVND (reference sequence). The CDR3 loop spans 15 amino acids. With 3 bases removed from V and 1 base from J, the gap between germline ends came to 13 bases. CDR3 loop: CASSMAGTQSYEQYF. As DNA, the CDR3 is TGTGCCAGTAGTATGGCCGGGACACAATCCTACGAGCAGTACTTC.

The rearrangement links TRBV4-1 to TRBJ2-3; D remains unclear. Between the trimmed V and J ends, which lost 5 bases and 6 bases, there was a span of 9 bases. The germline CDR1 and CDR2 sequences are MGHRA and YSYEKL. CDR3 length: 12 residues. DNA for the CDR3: TGCGCCAGCAGCTTTTACGCGGATACGCAGTATTTT. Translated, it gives CASSFYADTQYF.

In nucleotides, the CDR3 is TGCGCCAGCAGCCCCCAACAGGGTTATACAGATACGCAGTATTTT. This translates into CASSPQQGYTDTQYF. The chain is built from TRBV4-1 and TRBJ2-3, with D possibly TRBD1 on 6 matching bases. Germline V CDR1 and CDR2: MGHRA, YSYEKL. Trimming took 4 bases from V and 3 from J, leaving 14 bases between them. The CDR3 has 15 residues.

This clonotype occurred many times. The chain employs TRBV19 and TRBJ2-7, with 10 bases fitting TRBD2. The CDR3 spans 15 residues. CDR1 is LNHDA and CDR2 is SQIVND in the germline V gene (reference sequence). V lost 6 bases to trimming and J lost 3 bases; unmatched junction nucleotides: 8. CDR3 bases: TGTGCCAGTAGCCGACTAGCGGGTCAGAACTACGAGCAGTACTTC. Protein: CASSRLAGQNYEQYF.

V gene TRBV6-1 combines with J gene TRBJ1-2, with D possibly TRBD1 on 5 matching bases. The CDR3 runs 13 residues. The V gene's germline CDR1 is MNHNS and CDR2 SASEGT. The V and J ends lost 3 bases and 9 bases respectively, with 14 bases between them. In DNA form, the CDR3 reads TGTGCCAGCAGTGAGGGGCAGGGAGGAAGCTACACCTTC. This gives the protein CASSEGQGGSYTF.

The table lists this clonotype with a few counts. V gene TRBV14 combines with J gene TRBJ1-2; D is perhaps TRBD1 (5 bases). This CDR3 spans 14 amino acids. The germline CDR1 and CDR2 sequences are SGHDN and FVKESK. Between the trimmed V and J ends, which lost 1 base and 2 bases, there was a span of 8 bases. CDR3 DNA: TGTGCCAGCAGCCAAGTCGGGGGGAACTATGGCTACACCTTC. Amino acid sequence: CASSQVGGNYGYTF.

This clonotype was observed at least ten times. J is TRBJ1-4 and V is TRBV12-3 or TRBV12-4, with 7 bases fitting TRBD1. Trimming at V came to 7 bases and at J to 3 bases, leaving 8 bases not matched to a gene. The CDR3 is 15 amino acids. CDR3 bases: TGTGCCAGCACCAGGGGGGGGGAGCCTAATGAAAAACTGTTTTTT. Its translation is CASTRGGEPNEKLFF.

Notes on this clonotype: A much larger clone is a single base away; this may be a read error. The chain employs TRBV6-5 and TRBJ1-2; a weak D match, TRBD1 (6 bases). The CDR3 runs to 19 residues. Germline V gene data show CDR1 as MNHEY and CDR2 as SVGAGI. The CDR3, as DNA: TGTGCCAGCAGTTACTCGCCTGGGACCACCTGGGGGGCTAACTATAGCTACACCTTC. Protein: CASSYSPGTTWGANYSYTF.

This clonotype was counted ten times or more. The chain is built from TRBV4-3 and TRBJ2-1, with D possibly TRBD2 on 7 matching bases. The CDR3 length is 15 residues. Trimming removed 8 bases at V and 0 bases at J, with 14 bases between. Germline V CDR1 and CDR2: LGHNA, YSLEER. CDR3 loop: CASSGGGGSYNEQFF. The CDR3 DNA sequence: TGCGCCAGCTCCGGAGGGGGGGGCTCCTACAATGAGCAGTTCTTC.

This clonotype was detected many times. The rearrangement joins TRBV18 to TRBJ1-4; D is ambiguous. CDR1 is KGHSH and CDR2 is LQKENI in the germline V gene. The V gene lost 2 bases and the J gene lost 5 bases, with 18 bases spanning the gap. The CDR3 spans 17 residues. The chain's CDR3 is CASSPFPTPSGNEKLFF. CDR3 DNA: TGTGCCAGCTCACCATTCCCGACGCCGTCGGGGAATGAAAAACTGTTTTTT.